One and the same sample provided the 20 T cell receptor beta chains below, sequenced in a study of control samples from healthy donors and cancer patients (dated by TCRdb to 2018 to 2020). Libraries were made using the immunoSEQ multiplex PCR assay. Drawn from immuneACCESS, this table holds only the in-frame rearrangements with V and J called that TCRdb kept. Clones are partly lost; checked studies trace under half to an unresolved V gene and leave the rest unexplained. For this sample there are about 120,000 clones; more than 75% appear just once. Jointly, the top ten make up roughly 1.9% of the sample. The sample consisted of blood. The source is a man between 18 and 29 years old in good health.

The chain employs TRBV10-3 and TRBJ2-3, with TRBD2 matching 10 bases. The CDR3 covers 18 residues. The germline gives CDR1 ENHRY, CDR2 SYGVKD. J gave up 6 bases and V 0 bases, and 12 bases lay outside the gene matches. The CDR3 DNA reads TGTGCCATCAGTGAGTCGGGAGGAGCGGGAGGGCCCTCTGATACGCAGTATTTT. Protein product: CAISESGGAGGPSDTQYF.

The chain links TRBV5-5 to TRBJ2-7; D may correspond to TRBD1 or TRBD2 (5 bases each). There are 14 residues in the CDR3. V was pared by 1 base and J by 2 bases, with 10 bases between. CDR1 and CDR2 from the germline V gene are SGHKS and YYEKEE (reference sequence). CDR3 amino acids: CASSLWDGAYEQYF. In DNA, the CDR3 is TGTGCCAGCAGCTTGTGGGACGGGGCCTACGAGCAGTACTTC.

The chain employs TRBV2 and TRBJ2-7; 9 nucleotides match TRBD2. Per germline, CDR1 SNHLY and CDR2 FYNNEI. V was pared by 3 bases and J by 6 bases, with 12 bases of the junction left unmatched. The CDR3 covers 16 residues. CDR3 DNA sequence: TGTGCCAGCAGTGAGACCCGACTAGCGGAAGGGCTCGAGCAGTACTTC. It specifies CASSETRLAEGLEQYF.

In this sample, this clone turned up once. CDR3 DNA sequence: TGCGCCAGCAGCTTGGCGGGAAGGGCAGAGGGCTCCCGTGGCTACACCTTC. Its protein is CASSLAGRAEGSRGYTF. The chain links TRBV5-1 to TRBJ1-2, with D unresolved. This CDR3 region has 17 residues. The V gene lost 0 bases and the J gene lost 7 bases, with 22 bases spanning the gap. Germline CDR1 is SGHRS and CDR2 is YFSETQ.

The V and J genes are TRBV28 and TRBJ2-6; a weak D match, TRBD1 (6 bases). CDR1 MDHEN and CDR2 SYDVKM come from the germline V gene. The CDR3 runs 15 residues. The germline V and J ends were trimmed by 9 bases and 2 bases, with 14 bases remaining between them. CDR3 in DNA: TGTGCCAGTCTAAAAACAGGGACTGGGGCCAACGTCCTGACTTTC. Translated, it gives CASLKTGTGANVLTF.

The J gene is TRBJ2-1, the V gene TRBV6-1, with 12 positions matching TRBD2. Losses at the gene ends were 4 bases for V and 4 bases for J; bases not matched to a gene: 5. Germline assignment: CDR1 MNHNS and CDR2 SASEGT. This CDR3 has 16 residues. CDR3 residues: CASSVSLAGGYNEQFF. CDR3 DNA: TGTGCCAGCAGTGTCAGCCTAGCGGGAGGGTACAATGAGCAGTTCTTC.

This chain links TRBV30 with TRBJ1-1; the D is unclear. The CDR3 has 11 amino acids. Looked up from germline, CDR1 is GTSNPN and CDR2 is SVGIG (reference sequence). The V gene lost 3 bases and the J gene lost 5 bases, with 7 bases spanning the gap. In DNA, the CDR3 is TGTGCCTGGAGGGTTTTTACTGAAGCTTTCTTT. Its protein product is CAWRVFTEAFF.

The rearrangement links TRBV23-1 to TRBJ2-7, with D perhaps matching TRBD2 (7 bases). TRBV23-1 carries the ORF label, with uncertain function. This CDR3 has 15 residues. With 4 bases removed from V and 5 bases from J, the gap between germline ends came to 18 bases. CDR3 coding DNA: TGCGCCAGCAGTCGCCCCCCGGGGGGCCGGAACGAGCAGTACTTC. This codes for CASSRPPGGRNEQYF.

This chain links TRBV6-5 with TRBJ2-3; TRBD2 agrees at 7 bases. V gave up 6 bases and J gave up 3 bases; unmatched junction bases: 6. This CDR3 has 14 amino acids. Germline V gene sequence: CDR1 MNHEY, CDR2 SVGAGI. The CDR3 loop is CASRTERGTDTQYF. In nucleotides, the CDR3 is TGTGCCAGCAGAACCGAGCGGGGAACAGATACGCAGTATTTT.

The CDR3 DNA reads TGTGCCAGCAGCCATCCCGGGGCTAGCGGAACAGACAATGAGCAGTTCTTC. As protein: CASSHPGASGTDNEQFF. The rearrangement links TRBV7-8 to TRBJ2-1; 7 bases map to TRBD2. The CDR3 spans 17 residues. CDR1 SGHVS and CDR2 FQNEAQ come from the germline V gene. V was clipped by 5 bases and J by 5 bases; unmatched bases: 15.

DNA for the CDR3: TGTGCCAGCAGCTTGGGCGGGAGTTACTACAATGAGCAGTTCTTC. Its protein product is CASSLGGSYYNEQFF. The V and J genes are TRBV5-6 and TRBJ2-1; 7 bases are shared with TRBD2. Germline CDR1 SGHDT, CDR2 YYEEEE. After removal of 0 bases from V and 3 bases from J, the junction contained 3 bases not matched to a gene. The CDR3 runs to 15 residues. The variable domain in full, completed from reference TRBV5-6 and TRBJ2-1, reads DAGVTQSPTHLIKTRGQQVTLRCSPKSGHDTVSWYQQALGQGPQFIFQYYEEEERQRGNFPDRFSGHQFPNYSSELNVNALLLGDSALYLCASSLGGSYYNEQFFGPGTRLTVL.

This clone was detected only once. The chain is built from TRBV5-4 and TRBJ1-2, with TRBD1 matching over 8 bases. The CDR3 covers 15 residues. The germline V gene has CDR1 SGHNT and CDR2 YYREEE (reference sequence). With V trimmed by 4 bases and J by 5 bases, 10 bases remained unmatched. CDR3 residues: CASSQGQETLYGYTF. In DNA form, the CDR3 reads TGTGCCAGCAGCCAGGGACAGGAGACTCTTTATGGCTACACCTTC. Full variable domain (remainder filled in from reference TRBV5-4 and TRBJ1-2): ETGVTQSPTHLIKTRGQQVTLRCSSQSGHNTVSWYQQALGQGPQFIFQYYREEENGRGNFPPRFSGLQFPNYSSELNVNALELDDSALYLCASSQGQETLYGYTFGSGTRLTVV.

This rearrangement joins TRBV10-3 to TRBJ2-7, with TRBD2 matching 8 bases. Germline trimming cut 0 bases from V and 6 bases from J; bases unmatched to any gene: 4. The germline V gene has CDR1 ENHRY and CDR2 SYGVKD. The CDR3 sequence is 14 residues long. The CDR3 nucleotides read TGTGCCATCAGTGAGTCGGCGGGAGGACCCGAGCAGTACTTC. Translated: CAISESAGGPEQYF.

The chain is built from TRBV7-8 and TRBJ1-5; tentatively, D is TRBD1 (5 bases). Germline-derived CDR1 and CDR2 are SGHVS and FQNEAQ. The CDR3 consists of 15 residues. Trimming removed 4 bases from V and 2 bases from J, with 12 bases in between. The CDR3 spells CASSSKGRGNQPQHF. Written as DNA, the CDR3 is TGTGCCAGCAGCTCTAAAGGCAGGGGCAATCAGCCCCAGCATTTT.

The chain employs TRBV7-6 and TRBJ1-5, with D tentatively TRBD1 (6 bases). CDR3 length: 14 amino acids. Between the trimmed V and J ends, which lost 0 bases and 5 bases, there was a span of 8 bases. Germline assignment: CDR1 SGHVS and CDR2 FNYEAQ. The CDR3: CASSLAAGDQPQHF. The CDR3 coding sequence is TGTGCCAGCAGCTTAGCGGCAGGGGATCAGCCCCAGCATTTT.

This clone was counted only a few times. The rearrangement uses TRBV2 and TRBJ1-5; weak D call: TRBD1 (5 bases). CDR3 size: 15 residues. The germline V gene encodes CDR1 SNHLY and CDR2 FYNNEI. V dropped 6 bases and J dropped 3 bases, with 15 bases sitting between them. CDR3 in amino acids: CASRYTGQHNQPQHF. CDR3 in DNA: TGTGCCAGCAGGTACACGGGGCAGCACAATCAGCCCCAGCATTTT. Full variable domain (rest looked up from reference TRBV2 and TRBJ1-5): EPEVTQTPSHQVTQMGQEVILRCVPISNHLYFYWYRQILGQKVEFLVSFYNNEISEKSEIFDDQFSVERPDGSNFTLKIRSTKLEDSAMYFCASRYTGQHNQPQHFGDGTRLSIL.

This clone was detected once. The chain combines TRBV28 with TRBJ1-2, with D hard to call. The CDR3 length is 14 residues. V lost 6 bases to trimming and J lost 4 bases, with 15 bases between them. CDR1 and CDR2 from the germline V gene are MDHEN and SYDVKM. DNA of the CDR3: TGTGCCAGCAGGACCTTAGGACGGATCTATGGCTACACCTTC. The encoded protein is CASRTLGRIYGYTF.

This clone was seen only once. This CDR3 is CASTNDPLEQYF. CDR3 in DNA: TGTGCCAGCACCAATGACCCCCTGGAGCAGTACTTC. The rearrangement uses TRBV12-3 or TRBV12-4 and TRBJ2-7; D not resolved. V lost 7 bases and J lost 7, with 14 bases in between. The CDR3 is 12 amino acids.

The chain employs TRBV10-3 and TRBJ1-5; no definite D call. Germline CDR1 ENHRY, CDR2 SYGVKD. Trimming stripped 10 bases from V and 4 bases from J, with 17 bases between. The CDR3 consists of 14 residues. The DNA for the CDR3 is TGTGCCACCAGATCGGGGATAGGGAATCAGCCCCAGCATTTT. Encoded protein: CATRSGIGNQPQHF.

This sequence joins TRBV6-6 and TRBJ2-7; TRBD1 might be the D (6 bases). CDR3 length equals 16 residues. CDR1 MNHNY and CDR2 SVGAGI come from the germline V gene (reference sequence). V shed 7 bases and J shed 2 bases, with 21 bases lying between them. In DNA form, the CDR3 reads TGTGCCAGCAAAGGACTGCCCCCCAGGGGTCCCTACGAGCAGTACTTC. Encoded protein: CASKGLPPRGPYEQYF.